This T cell receptor (beta chain) was profiled in a study of OX40 agonist ivuxolimab in advanced cancers. For the study in its entirety: Ivuxolimab, which targeted the costimulatory receptor OX40 (CD134), was an agonistic, fully human IgG2 monoclonal antibody. Intravenous ivuxolimab was administered to patients every 2 weeks at six dose levels: 0.01, 0.1, 0.3, 1.5, 3 and 10 mg/kg. Of the roughly 50 dose-escalation patients, hepatocellular carcinoma was present in approximately 20, melanoma in around 15, renal cell carcinoma in 9 and head and neck cancer in 9. In the dose-escalation cohort, more than 80% of patients were male, and the mean age was roughly 60 years with a range of about 20 to 79. Prior anti-PD-1, anti-PD-L1 or anti-CTLA-4 therapy was permitted, and about 40% of dose-escalation patients had received checkpoint inhibitors. Three dose-escalation patients achieved partial responses, one with hepatocellular carcinoma and two with cutaneous melanoma. The purpose of peripheral TCRbeta sequencing was to test whether ivuxolimab changed TCR sequence diversity and led to clonal T-cell expansion. The paper reports the monotherapy dose-escalation portion (N of about 47 patients) of the phase I ivuxolimab trial.

General conclusions and limits of the study: Low levels of normalized T-cell clonal expansion were also shown by some nonresponding patients. Antigen specificity was not determined for the clonally expanded peripheral T cells. After ivuxolimab, expanded clones were on average more numerous among CD8+ T cells than among CD4+ T cells. At doses of 0.1 to 3.0 mg/kg, clonal expansion of both CD4+ and CD8+ blood T cells was observed from baseline to week 6. In partial responders in the 0.1-3.0 mg/kg groups, normalized peripheral clonal expansion was found to be among the lowest, especially among CD8+ T cells.

In regard to this clone: Its antigen has not been determined. No quality values exist for individual bases; no much larger clone is one base distant.

The trial excluded patients who had a history of autoimmune disease or who were on systemic immunosuppression. Peripheral blood for TCR sequencing was collected from all dose cohorts at baseline, on cycle 4 day 1, and on cycle 7 day 1. The samples were taken from a phase I, first-in-human, multicenter, open-label dose-escalation trial of ivuxolimab. Adults with locally advanced or metastatic head and neck squamous cell, hepatocellular, melanoma or renal cell carcinoma were enrolled in the trial. Before TCR sequencing, CD4+ and CD8+ T cells were separately sorted from peripheral blood. Via the germline V gene, CDR1 is SGHVS and CDR2 FNYEAQ. The CDR3 starts with the cysteine, ends with the phenylalanine, and has 14 residues. Only the CDR3 region is kept as DNA, spanning 42 bases read in frame from base 1. V gives up 3 bases and J gives up 4 bases, and the segment between their germline ends measures 10 bases.

To sequence the TCRbeta CDR3 region, genomic DNA was isolated from the sorted cells. TCRbeta CDR3 regions were sequenced using the immunoSEQ Assay. The table comes from immuneACCESS by way of TCRdb, which keeps in-frame sequences with V and J called. Part of the clones is missing from these tables; in studies checked, under half for an unresolved V gene and the rest for unknown reasons. In this sample the table shows approximately 22,000 clones, 88% of which occur a single time. The ten largest clones add up to 34% of the sample. The input for sequencing was CD4+ or CD8+ T cells sorted from blood, taken in a trial of the OX40 agonist ivuxolimab. The TCR originated in an adult with an advanced solid tumor such as melanoma, head and neck, liver or kidney cancer. The V and J genes are TRBV7-6 and TRBJ2-1, with a weak D call of TRBD2 (5 bases match). The CDR3 protein sequence reads: CASSLAGGYNEQFF. The DNA is as follows: TGTGCCAGCAGCTTGGCGGGCGGATACAATGAGCAGTTCTTC.